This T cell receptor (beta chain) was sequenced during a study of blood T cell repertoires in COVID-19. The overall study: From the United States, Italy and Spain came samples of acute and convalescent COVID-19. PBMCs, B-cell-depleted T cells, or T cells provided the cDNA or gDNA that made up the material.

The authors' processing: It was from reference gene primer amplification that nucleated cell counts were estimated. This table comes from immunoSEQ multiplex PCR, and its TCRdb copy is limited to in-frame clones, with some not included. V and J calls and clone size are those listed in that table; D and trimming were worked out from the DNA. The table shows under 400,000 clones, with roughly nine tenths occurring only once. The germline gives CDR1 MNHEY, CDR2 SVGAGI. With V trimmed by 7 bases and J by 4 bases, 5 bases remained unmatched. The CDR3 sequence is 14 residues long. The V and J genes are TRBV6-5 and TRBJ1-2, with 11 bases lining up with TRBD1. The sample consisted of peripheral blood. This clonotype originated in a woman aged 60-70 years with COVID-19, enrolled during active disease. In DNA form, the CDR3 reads TGTGCCAGCATCGGACAGGGGGCATTCTATGGCTACACCTTC. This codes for CASIGQGAFYGYTF.